This T cell receptor (beta chain) was sequenced in a study of Graves' ophthalmopathy and Graves' hyperthyroidism. In this sample, this clonotype turned up once. A single base separates this from a much larger clone, so it may be a read error. The TCR beta CDR3 regions underwent amplification from RNA transcripts. HTBI-primed RT-PCR formed the first round, and a multiplex PCR formed the second. Using its own MiXCR run on the multiplex PCR reads, TCRdb lists one record per CDR3 protein. The sample includes 650,000 to 900,000 distinct CDR3 sequences, 40% of them seen just once. Germline-derived CDR1 and CDR2 are SGHVS and FNYEAQ. The V end was cut by 1 base, the J end by 2 bases, with 29 bases between. CDR3 length: 21 residues.

Material: peripheral blood. V is TRBV7-6 and J is TRBJ1-2; D remains ambiguous. The TCR was taken from an adult man with Graves' ophthalmopathy. The CDR3 nucleotides read TGTGCCAGCAGCTTAGTCCCGGCAAACTGGCGGGGAGGTGATCGCAACTATGGCTACACCTTC. Its protein product is CASSLVPANWRGGDRNYGYTF.